Following are 27 T cell receptor beta chains from one sample sequenced in a study of OX40 agonist ivuxolimab in advanced cancers. Clones were sequenced by immunoSEQ multiplex PCR, and TCRdb holds only the in-frame ones, with some missing. This sample yields about 73,000 clones, of which approximately 90% are seen a single time; under 0.65% belongs to the top ten. This specimen consisted of CD4+ or CD8+ T cells sorted from blood, obtained in a trial of the OX40 agonist ivuxolimab. The receptors were gathered from an adult with an advanced solid tumor such as melanoma, head and neck, liver or kidney cancer.

This clone was recorded only once. The chain couples TRBV9 to TRBJ2-3; 8 bases are a match to TRBD2. This CDR3 spans 17 amino acids. The trim removed 6 bases at V and 1 base at J, leaving 13 bases unmatched. Germline V lookup: CDR1 SGDLS, CDR2 YYNGEE. The CDR3 region has the DNA TGTGCCAGCATGTCCGGGAGGGCGGGAGGTCGCACAGATACGCAGTATTTT. This sequence encodes CASMSGRAGGRTDTQYF.

This CDR3 reads CATSRKSPGQAYEQYF. CDR3 DNA: TGTGCCACCAGCAGAAAATCTCCGGGACAGGCCTACGAGCAGTACTTC. The chain combines TRBV15 with TRBJ2-7; 8 bases align to TRBD1. The germline V gene has CDR1 LNHNV and CDR2 YYDKDF (reference sequence). There are 16 residues in the CDR3. The V gene end was trimmed by 2 bases and the J gene end by 2 bases; junction bases not matched to a gene: 8.

The chain joins TRBV18 to TRBJ2-1; D perhaps matches TRBD2 (6 bases). Germline V gives CDR1 KGHSH, CDR2 LQKENI. CDR3 length: 11 residues. Trimming took 3 bases from V and 12 from J, leaving 9 bases between them. This chain's CDR3 is CASSPGLRQFF. The CDR3 DNA reads as TGTGCCAGCTCACCGGGACTGCGGCAGTTCTTC.

This clone has a single count. The chain uses TRBV2 and TRBJ2-3; TRBD2 matches 14 bases. After removal of 6 bases from V and 6 bases from J, the junction contained 8 bases not matched to a gene. The germline V gene encodes CDR1 SNHLY and CDR2 FYNNEI. This CDR3 comprises 16 residues. CDR3 loop: CASRVGLAGAADTQYF. The CDR3 bases are TGTGCCAGCAGGGTGGGACTAGCGGGAGCAGCCGATACGCAGTATTTT.

This chain links TRBV11-3 with TRBJ2-3; possibly TRBD2 for D (6 bases). The germline gives CDR1 SGHNT, CDR2 YENEEA. The CDR3 extends over 15 amino acids. V gave up 5 bases and J gave up 7 bases, with 19 bases separating them. CDR3 in DNA: TGTGCCAGCAGCCCGAGGGAGGACTACCAAAATACGCAGTATTTT. Translating gives CASSPREDYQNTQYF.

This sequence joins TRBV5-5 and TRBJ2-2; a possible D gene is TRBD2 (6 bases). The CDR3 is 12 amino acids. V lost 4 bases and J 7 bases, leaving 8 bases between the germline ends. Germline values: CDR1 SGHKS, CDR2 YYEKEE (reference sequence). CDR3 in amino acids: CASSLTSGELFF. Written as DNA, the CDR3 is TGTGCCAGCAGCCTGACTAGCGGGGAGCTGTTTTTT.

This rearrangement joins TRBV4-1 to TRBJ2-7; TRBD1 aligns across 9 bases. The CDR3 runs 15 residues. V shed 5 bases and J 9 bases; nucleotides not matched to a gene: 14. The V gene's germline CDR1 is MGHRA and CDR2 YSYEKL. CDR3 in DNA: TGCGCCAGCAGCACCTCGGGACAGGGCCATGGGGTGCAGTACTTC. This sequence encodes CASSTSGQGHGVQYF.

This chain connects TRBV5-1 to TRBJ1-6; 7 bases agree with TRBD1. The CDR3 covers 16 residues. V trimming: 4 bases; J trimming: 8 bases; junction bases outside the gene matches: 12. Germline V lookup: CDR1 SGHRS, CDR2 YFSETQ. The CDR3 reads CASSRTWTGGDSPLHF. The CDR3 DNA follows: TGCGCCAGCAGCCGAACCTGGACAGGCGGGGATTCACCCCTCCACTTT.

This clone appeared once. The chain recombines TRBV15 with TRBJ2-1, with TRBD2 matching 15 bases. This CDR3 region has 15 residues. V lost 5 bases to trimming and J lost 9 bases; unmatched junction nucleotides: 5. Germline V gene data show CDR1 as LNHNV and CDR2 as YYDKDF (reference sequence). This CDR3 reads CATSLGLAGGSEQFF. CDR3 bases: TGTGCCACCAGCCTGGGACTAGCGGGAGGTAGTGAGCAGTTCTTC.

The V call is TRBV5-1, the J call TRBJ2-1; tentative D call: TRBD1 (6 bases). Germline V lookup: CDR1 SGHRS, CDR2 YFSETQ. The V end lost 1 base, the J end lost 4 bases, and 12 bases lay between the germline ends. The CDR3 extends over 15 amino acids. CDR3 region: CASSLWGQEYNEQFF. CDR3 DNA sequence: TGCGCCAGCAGCTTGTGGGGGCAAGAATACAATGAGCAGTTCTTC.

The chain carries TRBV15 and TRBJ1-1; maybe TRBD1 (6 bases). V was shortened by 5 bases and J by 2 bases, with 12 bases between the two germline ends. Germline CDR1 reads LNHNV; CDR2 reads YYDKDF (reference sequence). The CDR3 runs to 14 residues. In DNA form, the CDR3 reads TGTGCCACCAGCCGATTGACAGGAAACACTGAAGCTTTCTTT. It is translated as CATSRLTGNTEAFF.

This sequence joins TRBV7-8 and TRBJ2-3; 9 bases line up with TRBD2. The CDR3 is made up of 16 amino acids. Germline-derived CDR1 and CDR2 are SGHVS and FQNEAQ. J lost 4 bases, V lost 5 bases, and 10 bases had no gene match. The chain's CDR3 is CASSLRVSGSADTQYF. CDR3 in DNA: TGTGCCAGCAGCCTCCGGGTTAGCGGGAGCGCAGATACGCAGTATTTT.

The V call is TRBV11-2, the J call TRBJ2-3, with TRBD2 identical over 13 bases. Germline V lookup: CDR1 SGHAT, CDR2 FQNNGV. This CDR3 spans 15 amino acids. Germline trimming cut 6 bases from V and 4 bases from J; bases unmatched to any gene: 4. Here the CDR3 reads CASRPGLAGPDTQYF. CDR3 nucleotide sequence: TGTGCCAGCAGACCGGGACTAGCGGGACCAGATACGCAGTATTTT.

This sequence joins TRBV5-1 and TRBJ1-4; 7 bases line up with TRBD1. V dropped 4 bases and J dropped 3; count of bases not matched to a gene: 6. Germline V lookup: CDR1 SGHRS, CDR2 YFSETQ. There are 15 residues in the CDR3. CDR3 amino acids: CASSLDGTANEKLFF. CDR3 sequence (DNA): TGCGCCAGCAGCCTGGACGGGACAGCTAATGAAAAACTGTTTTTT.

V and J are TRBV11-2 and TRBJ2-3, with D possibly TRBD2 on 6 matching bases. This CDR3 is 14 amino acids long. Trimming cost V 3 bases and J 4 bases, with 11 bases left between them. Germline V gives CDR1 SGHAT, CDR2 FQNNGV. CDR3 loop: CASSFGASADTQYF. As DNA, the CDR3 is TGTGCCAGCAGCTTTGGGGCTAGCGCAGATACGCAGTATTTT.

This sequence joins TRBV6-1 and TRBJ1-5; D is ambiguous. The CDR3 is 15 amino acids. Germline values: CDR1 MNHNS, CDR2 SASEGT. The V gene lost 2 bases and the J gene lost 0 bases, with 8 bases spanning the gap. CDR3 protein: CASSERKHSNQPQHF. The CDR3, as DNA: TGTGCCAGCAGTGAAAGAAAACATAGCAATCAGCCCCAGCATTTT.

The chain joins TRBV19 to TRBJ2-7; TRBD2 aligns across 8 bases. After removal of 3 bases from V and 2 bases from J, the junction contained 0 bases not matched to a gene. The CDR3 runs 13 residues. Germline loops: CDR1 LNHDA, CDR2 SQIVND (reference sequence). The CDR3 sequence is CASSMGLAYEQYF. CDR3 DNA: TGTGCCAGTAGTATGGGACTAGCCTACGAGCAGTACTTC.

The gene calls are TRBV4-1 and TRBJ2-7; D is perhaps TRBD2 (5 bases). There are 13 residues in the CDR3. Trimming removed 3 bases at V and 1 base at J, with 7 bases between. Germline V lookup: CDR1 MGHRA, CDR2 YSYEKL. The CDR3 loop reads CASSHPGSYEQYF. CDR3 DNA: TGCGCCAGCAGCCACCCGGGGTCCTACGAGCAGTACTTC.

This rearrangement joins TRBV9 to TRBJ1-3, with 12 bases matching TRBD1. J lost 5 bases, V lost 4 bases, and 4 bases had no gene match. CDR3 length equals 15 residues. The germline gives CDR1 SGDLS, CDR2 YYNGEE. Here the CDR3 DNA reads TGTGCCAGCAGCCCTTGGGACAGGGGGCGAAACACCATATATTTT. This gives the protein CASSPWDRGRNTIYF.

The chain has TRBV6-5 and TRBJ1-2; 8 bases are a match to TRBD1. This CDR3 contains 13 residues. Trimming at V came to 6 bases and at J to 5 bases, leaving 5 bases not matched to a gene. Looked up from germline, CDR1 is MNHEY and CDR2 is SVGAGI. The CDR3 protein is CASSGQGSYGYTF. The DNA of the CDR3 is TGTGCCAGCAGCGGACAGGGATCTTATGGCTACACCTTC.

This sequence joins TRBV19 and TRBJ1-2; D call uncertain. V was clipped by 5 bases and J by 4 bases, with 17 bases between them. The CDR3 spans 15 residues. Germline CDR1 reads LNHDA; CDR2 reads SQIVND (reference sequence). Written as DNA, the CDR3 is TGTGCCAGTAGTCCCAGGACGGAGACGAGCTATGGCTACACCTTC. Its translation: CASSPRTETSYGYTF.

The rearrangement links TRBV2 to TRBJ2-7; D tentatively reads TRBD1 or TRBD2 (5 bases each). The CDR3 loop spans 14 amino acids. V shed 8 bases and J shed 4 bases, with 18 bases lying between them. From germline, CDR1 is SNHLY and CDR2 FYNNEI. This CDR3 reads CASAKDMSGYEQYF. Written as DNA, the CDR3 is TGTGCCAGCGCCAAGGACATGAGCGGTTACGAGCAGTACTTC.

The CDR3 loop reads CASSLTPAEDTQYF. CDR3 nucleotides: TGTGCCAGCAGTTTAACCCCAGCAGAAGATACGCAGTATTTT. The rearrangement joins TRBV28 to TRBJ2-3; D gene unclear. Trimming stripped 2 bases from V and 5 bases from J, with 11 bases between. This CDR3 has 14 residues. Germline V gene sequence: CDR1 MDHEN, CDR2 SYDVKM.

The chain employs TRBV13 and TRBJ2-3; a weak D match, TRBD2 (5 bases). The germline V gene has CDR1 PRHDT and CDR2 FYEKMQ (reference sequence). This CDR3 is built from 16 residues. Trimming cost V 4 bases and J 4 bases, with 18 bases left between them. Written as DNA, the CDR3 is TGTGCCAGCAGCTCATCACGGGTAGGAGGTGCAGATACGCAGTATTTT. Amino acids: CASSSSRVGGADTQYF.

This sequence joins TRBV6-5 and TRBJ2-1; D is ambiguous. Germline V gene data show CDR1 as MNHEY and CDR2 as SVGAGI. This CDR3 has 14 amino acids. V was clipped by 6 bases and J by 2 bases, with 11 bases between them. CDR3 region: CASSPLGPYNEQFF. The CDR3, as DNA: TGTGCCAGCAGCCCTCTTGGGCCCTACAATGAGCAGTTCTTC.

The chain recombines TRBV2 with TRBJ2-1, with D possibly TRBD2 on 6 matching bases. V was shortened by 6 bases and J by 4 bases, with 31 bases between the two germline ends. The germline gives CDR1 SNHLY, CDR2 FYNNEI. The CDR3 extends over 20 amino acids. The CDR3 loop is CASRKRDQGMAGSKYNEQFF. The CDR3, as DNA: TGTGCCAGCAGGAAGAGGGATCAGGGTATGGCGGGATCCAAATACAATGAGCAGTTCTTC.

Points on this clone: The same CDR3 can be traced to other DNA sequences in this sample. The chain links TRBV5-4 to TRBJ2-2; TRBD1 matches 9 bases. The CDR3 spans 19 residues. The germline gives CDR1 SGHNT, CDR2 YYREEE (reference sequence). Trimming removed 4 bases from V and 6 bases from J; junction bases left unmatched: 19. The CDR3 loop reads CASSLGGATGGRRAGELFF. CDR3 nucleotides: TGTGCCAGCAGCCTCGGAGGTGCGACAGGGGGGCGGAGGGCCGGGGAGCTGTTTTTT.